This paragraph covers one TCR beta chain sequence. Antigen specificity is unknown. TCRdb used MiXCR to reprocess the 5' RACE reads, holding one entry per CDR3 protein. The table has 52,000 or so distinct CDR3 sequences, around 21% seen once. Treg sorting used a CD4+CD25+CD127-/low gate. Findings and limits, study-wide: Tumor-infiltrating Treg TCR alpha and beta sequences overlapped most with tumor naive CD4+ T cells, then blood naive.

The source is a female donor with breast cancer. The specimen was tumor-infiltrating Tregs sorted from the breast tumor.

This CDR3 reads CSVEAGGQGYTDTQYF. CDR3 DNA sequence: TGCAGCGTTGAAGCCGGGGGGCAGGGGTACACAGATACGCAGTATTTT. The chain couples TRBV29-1 to TRBJ2-3, with D possibly being TRBD2 (7 bases). Germline-derived CDR1 and CDR2 are SQVTM and ANQGSEA. This CDR3 is built from 16 residues. With 1 base removed from V and 2 bases from J, the gap between germline ends came to 16 bases.